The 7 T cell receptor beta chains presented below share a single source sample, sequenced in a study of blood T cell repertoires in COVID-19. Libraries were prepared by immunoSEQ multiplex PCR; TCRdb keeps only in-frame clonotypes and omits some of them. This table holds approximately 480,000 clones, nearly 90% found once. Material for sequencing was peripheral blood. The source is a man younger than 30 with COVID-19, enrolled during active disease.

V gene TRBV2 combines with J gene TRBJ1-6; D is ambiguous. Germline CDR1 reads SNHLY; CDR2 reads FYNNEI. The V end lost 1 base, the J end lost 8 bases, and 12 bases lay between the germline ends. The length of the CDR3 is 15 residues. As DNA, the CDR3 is TGTGCCAGCAGTGAAGAGAGAGGGCGTGATTCACCCCTCCACTTT. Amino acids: CASSEERGRDSPLHF.

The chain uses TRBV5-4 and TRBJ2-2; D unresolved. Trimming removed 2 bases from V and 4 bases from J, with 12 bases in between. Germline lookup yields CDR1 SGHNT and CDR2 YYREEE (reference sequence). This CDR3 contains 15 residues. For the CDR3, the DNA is TGTGCCAGCAGCTTTAAGTCCCGAGGCACCGGGGAGCTGTTTTTT. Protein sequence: CASSFKSRGTGELFF.

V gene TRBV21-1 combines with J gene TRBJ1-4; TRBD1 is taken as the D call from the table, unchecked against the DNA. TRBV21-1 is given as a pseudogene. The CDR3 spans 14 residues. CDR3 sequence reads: CASSGNRVNEKLFF. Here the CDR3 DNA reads TGTGCCAGCAGCGGTAACAGGGTGAATGAAAAACTGTTTTTT.

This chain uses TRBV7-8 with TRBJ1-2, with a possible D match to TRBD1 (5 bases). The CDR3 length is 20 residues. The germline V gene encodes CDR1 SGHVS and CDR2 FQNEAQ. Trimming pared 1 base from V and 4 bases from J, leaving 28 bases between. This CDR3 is CASSLGSSRTTTLGFYGYTF. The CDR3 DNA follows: TGTGCCAGCAGCTTAGGATCTTCCAGGACAACCACGCTTGGGTTCTATGGCTACACCTTC.

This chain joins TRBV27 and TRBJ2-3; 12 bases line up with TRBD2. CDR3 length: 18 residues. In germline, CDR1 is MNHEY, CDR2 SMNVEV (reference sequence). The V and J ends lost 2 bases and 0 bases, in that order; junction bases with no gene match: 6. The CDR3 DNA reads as TGTGCCAGCAGTTTACTGGGGACTAGCGGGTCAAGCACAGATACGCAGTATTTT. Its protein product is CASSLLGTSGSSTDTQYF.

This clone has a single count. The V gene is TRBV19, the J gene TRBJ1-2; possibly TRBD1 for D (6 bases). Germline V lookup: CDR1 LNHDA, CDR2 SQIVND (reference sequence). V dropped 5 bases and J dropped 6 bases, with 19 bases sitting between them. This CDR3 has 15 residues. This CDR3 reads CASSPGQRWGHGYTF. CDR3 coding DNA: TGTGCCAGTAGTCCTGGACAGAGGTGGGGGCATGGCTACACCTTC.

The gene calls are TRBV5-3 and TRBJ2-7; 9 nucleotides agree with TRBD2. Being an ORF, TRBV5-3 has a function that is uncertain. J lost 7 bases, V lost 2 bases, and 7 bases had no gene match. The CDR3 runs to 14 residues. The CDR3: CARSLCGGAGEQYF. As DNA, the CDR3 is TGTGCCAGAAGCTTATGCGGGGGGGCCGGAGAGCAGTACTTC.